These T cell receptor beta chains were read from a single sample in a study of control samples from healthy donors and cancer patients. Some clones are missing from TCRdb's copy, which holds only in-frame ones; the method was immunoSEQ multiplex PCR. This sample yields about 54,000 clones, of which around 97% are seen a single time; around 1.9% belongs to the top ten. The material sequenced was blood. These receptors originate from a woman aged 25 to 39 in good health. Both conserved end residues are part of each CDR3. A D gene is named only where the DNA matches it firmly. Only part of the rows carry a size: once, few, many, or a class if the clone is expanded.

V gene,clone size,J gene,D gene,CDR3 length,CDR3 protein,CDR3 DNA
TRBV5-5,NA,TRBJ2-7,TRBD2,15,CASSLDPSGAKVEYF,TGTGCCAGCAGCTTAGATCCTAGCGGCGCTAAGGTGGAGTACTTC
TRBV6-1,NA,TRBJ2-7,NA,14,CASSEGDISYEQYF,TGTGCCAGCAGTGAAGGGGACATCTCCTACGAGCAGTACTTC
TRBV7-2,NA,TRBJ2-7,NA,14,CASSLGAGSNEQYF,TGTGCCAGCAGCTTAGGGGCAGGGTCCAACGAGCAGTACTTC
TRBV7-3,once,TRBJ1-2,NA,14,CASSLGGGANGYTF,TGTGCCAGCAGCTTAGGGGGAGGGGCTAATGGCTACACCTTC
TRBV5-1,NA,TRBJ2-2,TRBD1,16,CASSPGDRESIGELFF,TGCGCCAGCAGCCCGGGGGACAGGGAGTCTATCGGCGAGCTGTTTTTT
TRBV29-1,NA,TRBJ2-1,TRBD2,17,CSVETTSGRTSYNEQFF,TGCAGCGTTGAAACCACTAGCGGGAGGACCTCCTACAATGAGCAGTTCTTC
TRBV6-2/TRBV6-3,NA,TRBJ2-4,TRBD2,14,CASSYSSGLAGGHF,TGTGCCAGCAGTTACTCATCCGGACTAGCGGGGGGGCACTTC
TRBV29-1,NA,TRBJ1-2,NA,14,CSVELPGEGYGYTF,TGCAGCGTTGAACTCCCGGGGGAAGGCTATGGCTACACCTTC
TRBV25-1,NA,TRBJ1-4,NA,16,CASSESGGVLNEKLFF,TGTGCCAGCAGTGAATCCGGCGGGGTCCTTAATGAAAAACTGTTTTTT
TRBV19,NA,TRBJ2-6,TRBD1,17,CASRRRTGPRGANVLTF,TGTGCCAGTAGAAGACGGACAGGTCCGAGAGGGGCCAACGTCCTGACTTTC
TRBV5-6,NA,TRBJ2-1,TRBD1,15,CASRGRGQGMHEQFF,TGTGCCAGCAGGGGTCGGGGACAGGGAATGCATGAGCAGTTCTTC